The source of this T cell receptor (beta chain) is a study of OX40 agonist ivuxolimab in advanced cancers. The overall study: Every 2 weeks, patients received ivuxolimab intravenously, dosed at 0.01 to 10 mg/kg. Study conclusions and caveats: Relative to CD4+, CD8+ T cells held more expanded clones on average. Low levels of normalized T-cell clonal expansion also appeared in some nonresponders.

Turning to this clone: Its target is unknown.

This CDR3 comprises 17 residues. Trimming took 3 bases from V and 10 from J; bases not matched to a gene: 13. CDR1 and CDR2 from the germline V gene are MNHEY and SMNVEV (reference sequence). Only in-frame clones appear in the TCRdb table, and some are missing; sequencing was by immunoSEQ multiplex PCR. Here the sample spans tens of thousands of clones, around 86% being singletons. Anyone with autoimmune disease history or systemic immunosuppression was excluded. The clonotype comes from an adult with an advanced solid tumor such as melanoma, head and neck, liver or kidney cancer. This sample comprised CD4+ or CD8+ T cells sorted from blood, obtained in a trial of the OX40 agonist ivuxolimab. The genes are TRBV27 and TRBJ2-1, with 12 bases fitting TRBD2. CDR3 in amino acids: CASSFLASGRAPPEQFF. The CDR3, as DNA: TGTGCCAGCAGTTTTCTCGCTAGCGGGAGGGCCCCGCCAGAGCAGTTCTTC.